This passage covers 16 T cell receptor beta chains from one sample sequenced in a study of OX40 agonist ivuxolimab in advanced cancers. Clones were read by immunoSEQ multiplex PCR, and TCRdb kept only the in-frame ones, dropping some. The repertoire holds tens of thousands of clones, 75% to 90% seen once, with 14% in the top ten. Sequenced material: CD4+ or CD8+ T cells sorted from blood, taken in a trial of the OX40 agonist ivuxolimab. The receptors shown here come from an adult with an advanced solid tumor such as melanoma, head and neck, liver or kidney cancer.

This chain connects TRBV11-2 to TRBJ2-7, with 7 bases matching TRBD2. The CDR3 has 15 amino acids. The ends lost 1 base at V and 1 base at J; junction bases unmatched: 4. From germline, CDR1 is SGHAT and CDR2 FQNNGV. CDR3 loop: CASSLVGGGSYEQYF. CDR3 sequence (DNA): TGTGCCAGCAGCTTAGTCGGGGGAGGGTCCTACGAGCAGTACTTC.

The CDR3: CASSTGLANEQFF. The CDR3 region has the DNA TGTGCCAGCAGCACCGGACTAGCCAATGAGCAGTTCTTC. The rearrangement uses TRBV5-8 and TRBJ2-1, with 8 bases identical to TRBD2. The CDR3 extends over 13 amino acids. Per germline, CDR1 SGHTS and CDR2 YDEGEE. V lost 4 bases to trimming and J lost 6 bases; unmatched junction nucleotides: 3.

This chain connects TRBV19 to TRBJ1-5, with 8 bases fitting TRBD1. The CDR3 extends over 15 amino acids. With 2 bases clipped from V and 4 bases from J, the junction kept 4 bases outside the gene matches. CDR1 LNHDA and CDR2 SQIVND come from the germline V gene (reference sequence). The CDR3 loop reads CASSIIRTGNQPQHF. DNA for the CDR3: TGTGCCAGTAGTATAATTCGGACAGGGAATCAGCCCCAGCATTTT.

The V and J genes are TRBV7-9 and TRBJ2-3; TRBD1 agrees at 7 bases. From germline, CDR1 is SEHNR and CDR2 FQNEAQ (reference sequence). V gave up 8 bases and J gave up 2 bases; unmatched junction bases: 7. The CDR3 extends over 14 amino acids. The CDR3 DNA follows: TGTGCCAGCCGAGGGGGCGCGTACACAGATACGCAGTATTTT. The encoded protein is CASRGGAYTDTQYF.

The rearrangement uses TRBV10-2 and TRBJ2-7; D is unresolved. Germline assignment: CDR1 WSHSY and CDR2 SAAADI. The V end was cut by 7 bases, the J end by 3 bases, with 7 bases between. This CDR3 spans 11 amino acids. This CDR3 is CASISNYEQYF. CDR3 sequence (DNA): TGCGCCAGCATATCAAACTACGAGCAGTACTTC.

The CDR3 DNA is TGTGCCAGCAGCATGGGACTAGCGGGAGTTTACGAGCAGTACTTC. Amino acids: CASSMGLAGVYEQYF. The chain combines TRBV27 with TRBJ2-7; TRBD2 matches 14 bases. V was pared by 6 bases and J by 4 bases, with 5 bases of the junction left unmatched. Germline CDR1 and CDR2: MNHEY and SMNVEV (reference sequence). The CDR3 sequence is 15 residues long.

In its sample, this clone was seen once. V usage is TRBV9 and J usage is TRBJ1-1; D possibly corresponds to TRBD1 (5 bases). Trimming cost V 4 bases and J 11 bases, with 15 bases left between them. This CDR3 is built from 12 residues. Germline CDR1 and CDR2: SGDLS and YYNGEE. CDR3 in DNA: TGTGCCAGCAGCCCCGAAGGGGTTGACGCTTTCTTT. It yields the protein CASSPEGVDAFF.

This sequence joins TRBV15 and TRBJ1-2; no definite D call. The CDR3 spans 16 residues. The V and J ends lost 0 bases and 8 bases respectively, with 19 bases between them. Germline CDR1 is LNHNV and CDR2 is YYDKDF (reference sequence). In DNA form, the CDR3 reads TGTGCCACCAGCAGAGATTCGCTCGGACCCCTAGCGGGCTACACCTTC. Encoded protein: CATSRDSLGPLAGYTF.

The rearrangement joins TRBV7-9 to TRBJ1-1, with D perhaps TRBD1 (6 bases). CDR3 length: 12 residues. The V end was cut by 1 base, the J end by 11 bases, with 11 bases between. The germline gives CDR1 SEHNR, CDR2 FQNEAQ (reference sequence). CDR3 in DNA: TGTGCCAGCAGCTTAGGGGAGGGGGAGGCTTTCTTT. Its translation: CASSLGEGEAFF.

The chain uses TRBV6-1 and TRBJ2-7; D call uncertain. Trimming removed 6 bases at V and 5 bases at J, with 17 bases between. The CDR3 runs 14 residues. Germline CDR1 reads MNHNS; CDR2 reads SASEGT. CDR3 bases: TGTGCCAGCAGCCTTAAAGGTGGTTTGGACGAGCAGTACTTC. Translating it yields CASSLKGGLDEQYF.

This sequence joins TRBV7-9 and TRBJ2-1; 7 bases line up with TRBD2. The CDR3 totals 15 residues. Trimming took 3 bases from V and 2 from J; bases not matched to a gene: 4. Germline V CDR1 and CDR2: SEHNR, FQNEAQ (reference sequence). The CDR3 DNA is TGTGCCAGCAGCTTTGATGCGGGAGCCTACAATGAGCAGTTCTTC. Translated: CASSFDAGAYNEQFF.

The chain couples TRBV6-1 to TRBJ1-1; the D gene is possibly TRBD1 (6 bases). This CDR3 contains 13 residues. V lost 6 bases and J lost 4, with 12 bases in between. Germline V gene data show CDR1 as MNHNS and CDR2 as SASEGT. The CDR3, as DNA: TGTGCCAGCAGCGACCGGACAGTCACTGAAGCTTTCTTT. Translated, it gives CASSDRTVTEAFF.

CDR3 sequence reads: CASSLFPSYGYTF. CDR3 nucleotides: TGTGCCAGCAGTTTGTTCCCCAGCTATGGCTACACCTTC. This chain uses TRBV28 with TRBJ1-2, with D unclear. Germline CDR1 and CDR2: MDHEN and SYDVKM. The ends were cut back, 3 bases at V and 4 bases at J, with 9 bases in the middle. The CDR3 consists of 13 residues.

The chain uses TRBV2 and TRBJ1-2; possibly TRBD1 for D (5 bases). The CDR3 has 15 residues. Looked up from germline, CDR1 is SNHLY and CDR2 is FYNNEI. V lost 2 bases and J lost 8, with 18 bases in between. The CDR3 region has the DNA TGTGCCAGCAGTGAATCAGGGACCCTATACGGAGGCTACACCTTC. Its translation is CASSESGTLYGGYTF.

The chain carries TRBV7-9 and TRBJ1-1, with 12 bases aligning to TRBD1. The ends lost 3 bases at V and 6 bases at J; junction bases unmatched: 8. Looked up from germline, CDR1 is SEHNR and CDR2 is FQNEAQ (reference sequence). This CDR3 region has 16 residues. CDR3 sequence (DNA): TGTGCCAGCAGCTTGAGATCCGGGACAGGGGGCTCTGAAGCTTTCTTT. Protein sequence: CASSLRSGTGGSEAFF.

This sequence joins TRBV27 and TRBJ2-1; the D gene is possibly TRBD2 (5 bases). CDR3 length: 15 residues. The V end lost 0 bases, the J end lost 8 bases, and 14 bases lay between the germline ends. Germline V gene lookup returns CDR1 MNHEY and CDR2 SMNVEV (reference sequence). CDR3 sequence (DNA): TGTGCCAGCAGTTTATCGGTCACAGCGCGGGATGAGCAGTTCTTC. Translation: CASSLSVTARDEQFF.